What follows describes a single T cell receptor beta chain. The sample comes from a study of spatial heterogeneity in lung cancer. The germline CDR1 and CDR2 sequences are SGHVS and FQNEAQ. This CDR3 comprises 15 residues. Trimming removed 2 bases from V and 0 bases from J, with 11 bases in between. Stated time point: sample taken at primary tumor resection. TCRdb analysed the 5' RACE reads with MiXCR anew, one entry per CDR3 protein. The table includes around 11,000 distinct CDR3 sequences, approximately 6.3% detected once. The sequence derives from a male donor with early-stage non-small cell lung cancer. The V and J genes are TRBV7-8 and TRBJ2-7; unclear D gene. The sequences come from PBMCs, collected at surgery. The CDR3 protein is CASSLMQESSYEQYF. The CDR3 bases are TGTGCCAGCAGCTTAATGCAGGAGAGCTCCTACGAGCAGTACTTC.